This TCR beta chain stems from a study of identical twins. Study outcomes and limitations: Within twin pairs, the out-of-frame alpha sequences they shared showed excess low generation probability.

Germline loops: CDR1 SGHAT, CDR2 FQDESV (reference sequence). V dropped 1 base and J dropped 3 bases, with 21 bases sitting between them. The CDR3 is made up of 18 amino acids. Via MiXCR, TCRdb re-called the 5' RACE reads, giving one row per CDR3 protein. The profile shows around 450,000 distinct CDR3 sequences, 14% of them singletons. This clonotype was counted many times. The antigen is undetermined. The same data also contributed to another study, on yellow fever vaccine responses in identical twins.

Sample: CD4+ T cells sorted from blood. The chain has TRBV11-1 and TRBJ1-1; maybe TRBD1 (6 bases). The receptor was derived from a woman aged 18-29 years in good health. CDR3 protein: CASSLVGRGPFRDTEAFF. The CDR3, as DNA: TGTGCCAGCAGCTTAGTTGGCAGGGGCCCTTTCCGGGACACTGAAGCTTTCTTT.